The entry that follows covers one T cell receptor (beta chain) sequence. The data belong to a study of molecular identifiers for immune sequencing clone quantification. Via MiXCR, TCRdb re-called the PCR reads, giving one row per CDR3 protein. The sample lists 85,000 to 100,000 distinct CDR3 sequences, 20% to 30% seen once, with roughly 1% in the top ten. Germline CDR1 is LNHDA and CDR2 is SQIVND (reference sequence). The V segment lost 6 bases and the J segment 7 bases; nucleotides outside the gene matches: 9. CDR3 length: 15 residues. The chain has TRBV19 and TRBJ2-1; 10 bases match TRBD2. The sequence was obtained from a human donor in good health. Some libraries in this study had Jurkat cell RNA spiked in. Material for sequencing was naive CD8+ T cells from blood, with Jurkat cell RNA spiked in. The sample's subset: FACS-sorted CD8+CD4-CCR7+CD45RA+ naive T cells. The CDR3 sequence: CASRLATSGPNEQFF. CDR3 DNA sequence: TGTGCCAGTAGACTAGCGACTAGCGGGCCGAATGAGCAGTTCTTC.